The text below deals with one T cell receptor beta chain. Its specificity is not known. The V gene end was trimmed by 4 bases and the J gene end by 0 bases; junction bases not matched to a gene: 7. This CDR3 is built from 17 residues. Germline loops: CDR1 SNHLY, CDR2 FYNNEI. Positive CCR7 selection of CD45RO-negative cells yielded the naive CD8 cells, and terminally differentiated effector memory CD45RA+ cells were excluded. These data come from a study of shared clonotypes between healthy human individuals. Study conclusions and caveats: For sorted subsets, rarefaction showed incomplete sequencing despite large depth. Having only a few donors restricted how much genetic and exposure-history diversity was captured.

Sequenced by immunoSEQ multiplex PCR; TCRdb stores in-frame clones only, minus some. The table shows 2 million or so clones, with about 95% occurring only once. Sequencing used naive CD8+ T cells sorted from blood. The V and J genes are TRBV2 and TRBJ2-2, with TRBD2 matching over 8 bases. This receptor was obtained from a man between 18 and 35 years old in good health. The CDR3 reads CASSGGLAGSNTGELFF. Written as DNA, the CDR3 is TGTGCCAGCAGTGGGGGGCTAGCGGGCTCGAACACCGGGGAGCTGTTTTTT.